The text below deals with one T cell receptor (beta chain). V was pared by 0 bases and J by 6 bases, with 4 bases of the junction left unmatched. CDR1 is MNHEY, CDR2 SVGAGI, per germline. This CDR3 comprises 14 residues. Method: immunoSEQ multiplex PCR; TCRdb's copy keeps in-frame clones and lacks some. The sample carries roughly 97,000 clones, roughly 91% recorded once. The sample originates from a study of blood T cell repertoires in COVID-19. Study summary: COVID-19 samples, acute and convalescent, were from the United States, Italy and Spain.

The origin of this receptor is a human donor in a cohort sampled during active COVID-19. The sample comprised peripheral blood. The rearrangement uses TRBV6-5 and TRBJ2-7; TRBD2 aligns across 8 bases. This chain's CDR3 is CASSYSSGNGEQYF. DNA of the CDR3: TGTGCCAGCAGTTACTCTAGCGGGAACGGCGAGCAGTACTTC.